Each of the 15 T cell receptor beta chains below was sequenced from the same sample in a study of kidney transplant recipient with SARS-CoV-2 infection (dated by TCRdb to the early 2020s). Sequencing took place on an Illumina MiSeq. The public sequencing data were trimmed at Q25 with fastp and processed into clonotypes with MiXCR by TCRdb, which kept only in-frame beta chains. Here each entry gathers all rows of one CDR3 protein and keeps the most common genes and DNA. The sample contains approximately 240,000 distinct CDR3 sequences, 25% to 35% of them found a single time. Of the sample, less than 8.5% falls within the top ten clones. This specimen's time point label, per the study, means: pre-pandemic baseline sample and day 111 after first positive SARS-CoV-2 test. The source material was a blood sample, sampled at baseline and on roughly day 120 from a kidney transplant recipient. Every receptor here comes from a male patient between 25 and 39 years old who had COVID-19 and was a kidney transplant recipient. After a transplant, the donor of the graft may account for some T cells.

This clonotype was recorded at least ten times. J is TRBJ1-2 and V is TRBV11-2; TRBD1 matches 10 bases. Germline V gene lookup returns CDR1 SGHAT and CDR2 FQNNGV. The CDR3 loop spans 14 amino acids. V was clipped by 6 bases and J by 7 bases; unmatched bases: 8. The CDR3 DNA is TGTGCCAGCAGGCAGCCGGGACAGGGGTCTGGCTACACCTTC. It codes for CASRQPGQGSGYTF.

The CDR3 DNA reads as TGTGCCTGGAGTAGCAGAGGGCTAGCCAAAAACATTCAGTACTTC. It codes for CAWSSRGLAKNIQYF. This sequence joins TRBV30 and TRBJ2-4, with a tentative D call TRBD2 (5 bases). The CDR3 spans 15 residues. Germline values: CDR1 GTSNPN, CDR2 SVGIG (reference sequence). Trimming left V 2 bases short and J 0 bases short, with 11 bases between.

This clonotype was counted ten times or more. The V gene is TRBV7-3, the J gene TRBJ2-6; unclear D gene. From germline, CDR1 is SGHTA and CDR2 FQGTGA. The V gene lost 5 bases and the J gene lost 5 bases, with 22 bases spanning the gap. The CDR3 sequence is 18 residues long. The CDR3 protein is CASSVWRRLQSRANVLTF. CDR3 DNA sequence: TGTGCCAGCAGCGTGTGGAGACGCTTACAAAGTCGGGCCAACGTCCTGACTTTC.

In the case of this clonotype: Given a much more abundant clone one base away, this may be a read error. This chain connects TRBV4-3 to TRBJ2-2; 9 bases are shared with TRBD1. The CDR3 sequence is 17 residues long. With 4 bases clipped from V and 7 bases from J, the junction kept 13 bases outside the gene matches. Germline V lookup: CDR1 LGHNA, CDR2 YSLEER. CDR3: CASSRGTGNSEHGELFF. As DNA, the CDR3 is TGCGCCAGCAGCCGAGGGACAGGGAATTCGGAGCACGGGGAGCTGTTTTTT.

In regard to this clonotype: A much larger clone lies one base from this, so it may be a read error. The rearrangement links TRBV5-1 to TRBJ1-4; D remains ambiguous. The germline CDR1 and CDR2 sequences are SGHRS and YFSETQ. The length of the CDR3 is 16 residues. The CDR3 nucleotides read TGCGCCAGCAGCCCGCTAGATCCGACAACTAATGGAAAACTGTTTTTT. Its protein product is CASSPLDPTTNGKLFF. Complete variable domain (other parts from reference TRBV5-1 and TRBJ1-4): KAGVTQTPRYLIKTRGQQVTLSCSPISGHRSVSWYQQTPGQGLQFLFEYFSETQRNKGNFPGRFSGRQFSNSRSEMNVSTLELGDSALYLCASSPLDPTTNGKLFFGSGTQLSVL.

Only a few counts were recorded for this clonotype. This CDR3 is CASSLTWSGGAFF. Here the CDR3 DNA reads TGTGCCAGCAGCTTAACTTGGTCCGGGGGAGCTTTCTTT. This chain uses TRBV7-8 with TRBJ1-1; tentatively, D is TRBD1 (5 bases). Trimming took off 2 bases at V and 10 bases at J, with 14 bases between the two ends. CDR3 length: 13 residues. Germline V gene data show CDR1 as SGHVS and CDR2 as FQNEAQ.

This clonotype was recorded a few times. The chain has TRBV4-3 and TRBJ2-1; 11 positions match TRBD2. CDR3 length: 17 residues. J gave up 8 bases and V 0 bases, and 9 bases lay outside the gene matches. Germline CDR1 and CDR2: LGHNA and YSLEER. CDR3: CASSQDWASGRWDEQFF. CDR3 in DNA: TGCGCCAGCAGCCAAGATTGGGCTAGCGGGAGGTGGGATGAGCAGTTCTTC.

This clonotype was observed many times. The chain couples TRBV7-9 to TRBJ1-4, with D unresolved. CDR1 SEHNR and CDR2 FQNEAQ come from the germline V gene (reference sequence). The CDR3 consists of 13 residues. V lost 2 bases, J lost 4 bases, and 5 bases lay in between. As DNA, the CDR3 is TGTGCCAGCAGCTTAAGCATTAATGAAAAACTGTTTTTT. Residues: CASSLSINEKLFF.

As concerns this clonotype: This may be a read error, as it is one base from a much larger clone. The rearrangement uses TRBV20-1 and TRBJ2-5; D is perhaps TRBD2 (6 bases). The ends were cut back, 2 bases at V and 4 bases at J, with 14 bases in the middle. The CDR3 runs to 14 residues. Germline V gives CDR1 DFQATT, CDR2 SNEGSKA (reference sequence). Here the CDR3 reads CSARMMGGAETQYF. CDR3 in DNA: TGCAGTGCTAGAATGATGGGGGGTGCAGAGACCCAGTACTTC.

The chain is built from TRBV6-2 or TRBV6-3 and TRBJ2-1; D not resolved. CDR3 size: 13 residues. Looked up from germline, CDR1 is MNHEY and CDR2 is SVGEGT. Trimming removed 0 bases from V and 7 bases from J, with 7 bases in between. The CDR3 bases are TGTGCCAGCAGTTACTCGACGAGGAATGAGCAGTTCTTC. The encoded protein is CASSYSTRNEQFF.

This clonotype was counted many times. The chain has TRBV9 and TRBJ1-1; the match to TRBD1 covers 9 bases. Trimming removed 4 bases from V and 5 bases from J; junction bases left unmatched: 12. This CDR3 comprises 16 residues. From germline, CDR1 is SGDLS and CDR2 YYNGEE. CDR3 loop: CASSQGTGFFGTEAFF. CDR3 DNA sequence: TGTGCCAGCAGCCAAGGGACAGGGTTCTTCGGGACTGAAGCTTTCTTT.

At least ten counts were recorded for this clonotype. The chain's CDR3 is CSATHAGTGLHYGYTF. The CDR3 coding sequence is TGCAGTGCTACCCATGCCGGGACCGGGCTCCACTATGGCTACACCTTC. The V gene is TRBV20-1, the J gene TRBJ1-2, with D perhaps matching TRBD1 (5 bases). V was pared by 4 bases and J by 3 bases, with 21 bases between. The length of the CDR3 is 16 residues. Germline V CDR1 and CDR2: DFQATT, SNEGSKA (reference sequence).

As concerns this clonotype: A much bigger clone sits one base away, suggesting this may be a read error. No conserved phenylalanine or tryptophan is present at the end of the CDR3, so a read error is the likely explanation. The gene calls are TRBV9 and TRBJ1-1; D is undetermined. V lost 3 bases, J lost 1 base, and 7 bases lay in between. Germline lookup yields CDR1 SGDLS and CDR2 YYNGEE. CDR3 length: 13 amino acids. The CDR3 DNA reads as TGTGCCAGCAGCGCCTCCGAGAACACTGAAGCTTTCTCT. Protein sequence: CASSASENTEAFS.

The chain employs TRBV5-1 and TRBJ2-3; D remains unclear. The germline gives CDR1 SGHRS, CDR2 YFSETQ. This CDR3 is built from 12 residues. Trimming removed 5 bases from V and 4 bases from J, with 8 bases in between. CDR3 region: CASRPRADTQYF. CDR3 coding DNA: TGCGCCAGCAGACCAAGAGCAGATACGCAGTATTTT.

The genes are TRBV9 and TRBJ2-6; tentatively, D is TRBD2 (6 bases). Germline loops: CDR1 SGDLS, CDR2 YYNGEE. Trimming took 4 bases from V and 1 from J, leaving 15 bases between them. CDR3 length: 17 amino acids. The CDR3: CASSRRDEVSGANVLTF. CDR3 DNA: TGTGCCAGCAGCCGGAGGGACGAGGTTTCTGGGGCCAACGTCCTGACTTTC.